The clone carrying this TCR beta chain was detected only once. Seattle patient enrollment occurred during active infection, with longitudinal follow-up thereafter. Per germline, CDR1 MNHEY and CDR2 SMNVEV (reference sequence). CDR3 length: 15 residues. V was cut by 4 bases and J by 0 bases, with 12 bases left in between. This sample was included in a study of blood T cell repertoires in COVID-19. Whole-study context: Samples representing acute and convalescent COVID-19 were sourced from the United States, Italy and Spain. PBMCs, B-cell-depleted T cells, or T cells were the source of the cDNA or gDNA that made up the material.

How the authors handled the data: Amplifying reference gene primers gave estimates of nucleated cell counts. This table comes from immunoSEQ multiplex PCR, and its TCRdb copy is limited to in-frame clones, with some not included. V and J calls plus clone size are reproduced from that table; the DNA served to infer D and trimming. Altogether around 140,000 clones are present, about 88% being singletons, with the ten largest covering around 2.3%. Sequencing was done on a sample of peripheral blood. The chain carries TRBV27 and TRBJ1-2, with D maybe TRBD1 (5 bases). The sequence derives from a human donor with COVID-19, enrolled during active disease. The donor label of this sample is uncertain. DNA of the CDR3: TGTGCCAGCAGTTCCTTCAGGGTATCTAACTATGGCTACACCTTC. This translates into CASSSFRVSNYGYTF.